These T cell receptor beta chains were read from a single sample in a study of graft-versus-host responses after intestinal transplantation. Profiled with immunoSEQ multiplex PCR; TCRdb holds only in-frame clones, not every one. The sample lists approximately 24,000 clones; 90% to 95% were seen once. The material was PBMCs, obtained nearly 31 days after intestinal transplant. The receptors shown here come from a human patient who received an intestinal transplant, so some T cells may come from the graft donor. Each CDR3 is given with its conserved first and last residue. The D gene is left open where the match is weak. For some rows the clone size is stated as once, few or many, or as a class when expanded; others skip it.

TRBJ2-7,.,.,TRBV6-5,TGTGCCAGCAGTACCTCGCTTGACAGCTACGAGCAGTACTTC,CASSTSLDSYEQYF
TRBJ2-3,TRBD2,.,TRBV6-6,TGTGCCAGCAGTTACCCGAGGACTAGTCCAGATACGCAGTATTTT,CASSYPRTSPDTQYF
TRBJ2-7,TRBD2,.,TRBV7-9,TGTGCCAGCAGCTCGCGACGTGAGACTAGCGGCTACGAGCAGTACTTC,CASSSRRETSGYEQYF
TRBJ2-1,TRBD1,.,TRBV19,TGTGCCAGTAGTAGTCCAGGGGGAGCCTACAATGAGCAGTTCTTC,CASSSPGGAYNEQFF
TRBJ2-3,.,.,TRBV4-3,TGCGCCAGCAGCCAAGATTACATAGCGTTTGGCACAGATACGCAGTATTTT,CASSQDYIAFGTDTQYF
TRBJ1-1,.,.,TRBV6-5,TGTGCCAGCAGTAAAACGGACAGAGTTGAAGCTTTCTTT,CASSKTDRVEAFF
TRBJ1-5,.,.,TRBV7-2,TGTGCCAGCAGCTTACAGGGCTATAGCAATCAGCCCCAGCATTTT,CASSLQGYSNQPQHF
TRBJ2-2,.,once,TRBV11-2,TGTGCCAGCAGCTGGTTAGGTGCGAACACCGGGGAGCTGTTTTTT,CASSWLGANTGELFF
TRBJ2-2,.,.,TRBV4-3,TGCGCCAGCAGCCCTTCGTCCGCGAACACCGGGGAGCTGTTTTTT,CASSPSSANTGELFF
TRBJ2-3,.,.,TRBV5-1,TGCGCCAGCAGCTTCGGCAGGCCGCAGGATACGCAGTATTTT,CASSFGRPQDTQYF
TRBJ2-5,.,.,TRBV5-1,TGCGCCAGCAGCTTGGTTGCGGGCCGGCAAGAGACCCAGTACTTC,CASSLVAGRQETQYF
TRBJ2-7,.,.,TRBV7-2,TGTGCCAGCAGCTTAGACAGGACTACCTACTCCTACGAGCAGTACTTC,CASSLDRTTYSYEQYF
TRBJ2-2,TRBD2,.,TRBV27,TGTGCCAGCGGGACGGAGCGGGGGGAGAACACCGGGGAGCTGTTTTTT,CASGTERGENTGELFF
TRBJ2-1,.,.,TRBV2,TGTGCCAGCACGACGAAGAGCTCCTACAATGAGCAGTTCTTC,CASTTKSSYNEQFF
TRBJ1-1,.,.,TRBV27,TGTGCCAGCAGATCTCTGCCTCCGGGACCGACTGAAGCTTTCTTT,CASRSLPPGPTEAFF
TRBJ1-1,.,.,TRBV5-1,TGCGCCAGCAGCTTGACGACAGGGAACACTGAAGCTTTCTTT,CASSLTTGNTEAFF
TRBJ1-1,.,.,TRBV4-3,TGCGCCAGCAGCCAAGATACAAGGAAGGCAGCTTTCTTT,CASSQDTRKAAFF
TRBJ1-2,TRBD1,once,TRBV5-5,TGTGCCAGCAGCTTGACAGGGGCAGGTGGCTACACCTTC,CASSLTGAGGYTF